This T cell receptor (beta chain) derives from a study of T-cell reconstitution after alpha-beta-depleted transplantation in children. Molecular barcoding with unique molecular identifiers was used for the TCRbeta library. One entry per CDR3 protein, called by TCRdb with MiXCR from the PCR reads. The repertoire consists of around 600,000 distinct CDR3 sequences, with 16% occurring once and the leading ten covering approximately 1%. This receptor was taken from a human donor who donated a stem cell graft to a child with acute myeloid leukemia. This sample comprised PBMCs from the stem cell graft donor, obtained from the stem cell graft.

CDR3 nucleotide sequence: TGTGCCAGCAGCTTAGGGTCAGGGAACAACCAAGAGACCCAGTACTTC. Translation gives CASSLGSGNNQETQYF. The rearrangement uses TRBV7-2 and TRBJ2-5, with a weak D call TRBD1 (5 bases). CDR1 SGHTA and CDR2 FQGNSA come from the germline V gene. The CDR3 has 16 amino acids. Trimming pared 1 base from V and 0 bases from J, leaving 12 bases between.